A selection of T cell receptor beta chains follows, all from one sample in a study of somatic mutations in cytotoxic T cells in rheumatoid arthritis. Profiled with immunoSEQ multiplex PCR; TCRdb holds only in-frame clones, not every one. This table holds around 2,200 clones, about four fifths found once. Sample: CD8+ T cells sorted from blood. Receptor source: an adult with rheumatoid arthritis. The CDR3 runs from the conserved cysteine through the conserved F or W. Each record gives: CDR3 protein, CDR3 DNA, clone size, D gene, V gene, J gene. D genes are given only for firm matches. Size is omitted from some rows. Given values are once, few, many or a class for expanded clones.

CDR3: CASSLDRAYEQYF
DNA: TGCGCCAGCAGCTTAGACAGAGCCTACGAGCAGTACTTC
size: -
D: -
V: TRBV5-1
J: TRBJ2-7

CDR3: CASSDSSGGGTDTQYF
DNA: TGTGCCAGCAGTGACTCGAGCGGGGGGGGCACAGATACGCAGTATTTT
size: -
D: TRBD2
V: TRBV6-4
J: TRBJ2-3

CDR3: CASSPSASVDTQYF
DNA: TGTGCCAGCAGCCCCTCCGCTTCGGTAGATACGCAGTATTTT
size: -
D: -
V: TRBV28
J: TRBJ2-3

CDR3: CASSLAGANQPQHF
DNA: TGTGCCAGCAGTTTGGCCGGGGCGAATCAGCCCCAGCATTTT
size: -
D: -
V: TRBV28
J: TRBJ1-5

CDR3: CASSSGGGTDTQYF
DNA: TGTGCCAGCAGTAGCGGGGGGGGCACAGATACGCAGTATTTT
size: few
D: TRBD2
V: TRBV6-4
J: TRBJ2-3

CDR3: CASSVYRLDTQYF
DNA: TGTGCCAGCAGCGTTTATCGTCTGGATACGCAGTATTTT
size: -
D: -
V: TRBV9
J: TRBJ2-3

CDR3: CASRLENRVGYGYTF
DNA: TGTGCAAGTCGCTTAGAGAACAGGGTTGGCTATGGCTACACCTTC
size: -
D: -
V: TRBV12-2
J: TRBJ1-2

CDR3: CASSKGDSREYEQYF
DNA: TGTGCCAGCAGCAAGGGGGACTCCCGGGAATACGAGCAGTACTTC
size: -
D: -
V: TRBV21-1
J: TRBJ2-7

CDR3: CASRFRGYQPQHF
DNA: TGTGCCAGCAGATTTCGGGGGTACCAGCCCCAGCATTTT
size: hyperexpanded
D: -
V: TRBV25-1
J: TRBJ1-5

CDR3: CASSLGPRAGELFF
DNA: TGTGCCAGCAGCCTTGGACCTCGAGCCGGGGAGCTGTTTTTT
size: -
D: -
V: TRBV9
J: TRBJ2-2

CDR3: CASSLAVGGRTDTQYF
DNA: TGTGCCAGCAGCTTGGCCGTGGGGGGGCGCACAGATACGCAGTATTTT
size: -
D: -
V: TRBV5-8
J: TRBJ2-3

CDR3: CASSPSPQDRSYEQYF
DNA: TGTGCCAGCAGCCCCAGTCCACAGGACAGGAGCTACGAGCAGTACTTC
size: few
D: TRBD1
V: TRBV7-9
J: TRBJ2-7

CDR3: CASSEPGQGRPSTDTQYF
DNA: TGTGCCAGCAGTGAACCGGGACAGGGGCGCCCGAGCACAGATACGCAGTATTTT
size: -
D: TRBD1
V: TRBV2
J: TRBJ2-3

CDR3: CASSSTLARVDRSYEQYF
DNA: TGTGCCAGCAGCTCCACACTAGCCCGAGTGGACAGATCCTACGAGCAGTACTTC
size: -
D: -
V: TRBV7-2
J: TRBJ2-7

CDR3: CASSLIGGAEDTQYF
DNA: TGTGCCAGCAGTTTGATCGGGGGCGCTGAGGATACGCAGTATTTT
size: -
D: -
V: TRBV27
J: TRBJ2-3

CDR3: CASSLQTGGTDTQYF
DNA: TGTGCCAGCAGCTTACAGACAGGGGGCACAGATACGCAGTATTTT
size: -
D: TRBD1
V: TRBV7-8
J: TRBJ2-3

CDR3: CASLGAPNTGELFF
DNA: TGTGCCAGCTTGGGAGCGCCGAACACCGGGGAGCTGTTTTTT
size: -
D: -
V: TRBV18
J: TRBJ2-2

CDR3: CASDQVRVCIIWLHRAF
DNA: TGTGCCAGCGATCAGGTTCGGGTCTGTATCATATGGCTACACCGCGCCTTC
size: -
D: -
V: TRBV21-1
J: TRBJ1-2

CDR3: CSASQYEAFF
DNA: TGCAGTGCTAGCCAGTATGAAGCTTTCTTT
size: -
D: -
V: TRBV20-1
J: TRBJ1-1

CDR3: CASSSLFLGPTSYGYTF
DNA: TGTGCCAGCAGTTCTCTGTTTCTGGGGCCGACTTCTTATGGCTACACCTTC
size: -
D: -
V: TRBV27
J: TRBJ1-2

CDR3: CAISRDKMTNYGYTF
DNA: TGTGCCATCAGTCGGGACAAGATGACCAACTATGGCTACACCTTC
size: -
D: -
V: TRBV10-3
J: TRBJ1-2

CDR3: CASRKDRHYGYTF
DNA: TGCGCCAGCAGGAAGGACAGGCACTATGGCTACACCTTC
size: -
D: TRBD1
V: TRBV10-1
J: TRBJ1-2

CDR3: CASSLGLHHEQYF
DNA: TGTGCCAGCAGCCTAGGACTTCACCACGAGCAGTACTTC
size: -
D: -
V: TRBV9
J: TRBJ2-7

CDR3: CASSFSVREQYF
DNA: TGTGCCAGCAGCTTTTCGGTGAGGGAGCAGTACTTC
size: -
D: -
V: TRBV7-9
J: TRBJ2-7

CDR3: CASSPLWTSGGFEQFF
DNA: TGTGCCAGCAGCCCTCTCTGGACTAGCGGGGGATTTGAGCAGTTCTTC
size: -
D: TRBD2
V: TRBV9
J: TRBJ2-1

CDR3: CASSYSPQGTQYF
DNA: TGTGCCAGCAGTTACTCCCCCCAAGGGACCCAGTACTTC
size: -
D: -
V: TRBV6-5
J: TRBJ2-5

CDR3: CASSLWEGETQYF
DNA: TGTGCCAGCAGCTTATGGGAGGGAGAGACCCAGTACTTC
size: -
D: TRBD2
V: TRBV7-3
J: TRBJ2-5

CDR3: CSVDGLAGVQGSTQYF
DNA: TGCAGCGTTGATGGCCTAGCGGGGGTCCAAGGGTCTACGCAGTATTTT
size: -
D: TRBD2
V: TRBV29-1
J: TRBJ2-3

CDR3: CASSPIMYGQGNSNQPQHF
DNA: TGTGCCAGCAGTCCGATTATGTACGGACAGGGGAATAGCAATCAGCCCCAGCATTTT
size: -
D: TRBD1
V: TRBV28
J: TRBJ1-5

CDR3: CASSLERPGAYNEQFF
DNA: TGTGCCAGCTCACTTGAACGGCCAGGGGCGTACAATGAGCAGTTCTTC
size: -
D: -
V: TRBV18
J: TRBJ2-1

CDR3: CASTAPPTREKLFF
DNA: TGTGCCAGCACCGCACCCCCGACCAGGGAAAAACTGTTTTTT
size: -
D: -
V: TRBV2
J: TRBJ1-4

CDR3: CASSGGIDEKLFF
DNA: TGCGCCAGCAGCGGGGGAATCGATGAAAAACTGTTTTTT
size: -
D: -
V: TRBV5-1
J: TRBJ1-4

CDR3: CASSYSFNSPLHF
DNA: TGTGCCAGCAGTTACTCATTTAATTCACCCCTCCACTTT
size: -
D: -
V: TRBV6-5
J: TRBJ1-6

CDR3: CASSLVTDYPYEQYF
DNA: TGTGCCAGCAGCTTGGTGACAGACTACCCCTACGAGCAGTACTTC
size: once
D: -
V: TRBV5-4
J: TRBJ2-7

CDR3: CASSFFYGHATYEQYF
DNA: TGCGCCAGCAGCTTTTTTTACGGACACGCGACCTACGAGCAGTACTTC
size: -
D: -
V: TRBV5-1
J: TRBJ2-7

CDR3: CASSAQGNYGYTF
DNA: TGTGCCAGTAGTGCCCAGGGGAACTATGGCTACACCTTC
size: -
D: -
V: TRBV19
J: TRBJ1-2

CDR3: CASRSHGQGYNEQFF
DNA: TGTGCCAGCAGATCCCACGGACAGGGTTACAATGAGCAGTTCTTC
size: -
D: TRBD1
V: TRBV5-6
J: TRBJ2-1

CDR3: CASSLGMGRGLRSYEQYF
DNA: TGTGCCAGCAGCTTGGGTATGGGTCGGGGGCTTCGATCCTACGAGCAGTACTTC
size: -
D: -
V: TRBV7-2
J: TRBJ2-7

CDR3: CASGGRTDTQYF
DNA: TGTGCCAGCGGGGGACGGACAGATACGCAGTATTTT
size: -
D: -
V: TRBV27
J: TRBJ2-3

CDR3: CASSVVRGELFF
DNA: TGTGCCAGCAGCGTAGTAAGGGGGGAGCTGTTTTTT
size: -
D: -
V: TRBV9
J: TRBJ2-2

CDR3: CASSLAQGNGDEQYF
DNA: TGTGCCAGCAGCTTAGCGCAGGGGAATGGGGACGAGCAGTACTTC
size: few
D: -
V: TRBV7-9
J: TRBJ2-7

CDR3: CASSNAGTGNGYTF
DNA: TGTGCCAGCAGCAATGCCGGGACAGGGAATGGCTACACCTTC
size: -
D: TRBD1
V: TRBV6-1
J: TRBJ1-2

CDR3: CASSSANTYEQYF
DNA: TGTGCCAGCAGCTCCGCAAATACCTACGAGCAGTACTTC
size: -
D: -
V: TRBV7-9
J: TRBJ2-7

CDR3: CASSQEARGGSLFF
DNA: TGTGCCAGCAGCCAAGAGGCCAGGGGAGGTTCACTGTTTTTT
size: few
D: -
V: TRBV4-2
J: TRBJ1-4

CDR3: CASSRGQGGYYYGYTF
DNA: TGTGCCAGCAGTCGCGGACAGGGAGGCTACTACTATGGCTACACCTTC
size: -
D: TRBD1
V: TRBV27
J: TRBJ1-2

CDR3: CASIARQGLGGNTIYF
DNA: TGTGCCAGCATTGCCCGACAGGGCCTGGGGGGAAACACCATATATTTT
size: -
D: TRBD1
V: TRBV28
J: TRBJ1-3

CDR3: CASNPSGTGGTEAFF
DNA: TGTGCCAGCAACCCAAGTGGGACAGGGGGAACTGAAGCTTTCTTT
size: once
D: TRBD1
V: TRBV5-6
J: TRBJ1-1

CDR3: CASSVAGSGANVLTF
DNA: TGTGCCAGCAGCGTAGCTGGGTCCGGGGCCAACGTCCTGACTTTC
size: -
D: -
V: TRBV9
J: TRBJ2-6

CDR3: CASSQIPLAGGYNEQFF
DNA: TGCGCCAGCAGCCAAATTCCACTAGCGGGGGGGTACAATGAGCAGTTCTTC
size: once
D: TRBD2
V: TRBV4-1
J: TRBJ2-1

CDR3: CASSTLRQGLSGNTIYF
DNA: TGTGCCAGCAGCACCCTCCGGCAGGGTCTCTCTGGAAACACCATATATTTT
size: -
D: -
V: TRBV13
J: TRBJ1-3